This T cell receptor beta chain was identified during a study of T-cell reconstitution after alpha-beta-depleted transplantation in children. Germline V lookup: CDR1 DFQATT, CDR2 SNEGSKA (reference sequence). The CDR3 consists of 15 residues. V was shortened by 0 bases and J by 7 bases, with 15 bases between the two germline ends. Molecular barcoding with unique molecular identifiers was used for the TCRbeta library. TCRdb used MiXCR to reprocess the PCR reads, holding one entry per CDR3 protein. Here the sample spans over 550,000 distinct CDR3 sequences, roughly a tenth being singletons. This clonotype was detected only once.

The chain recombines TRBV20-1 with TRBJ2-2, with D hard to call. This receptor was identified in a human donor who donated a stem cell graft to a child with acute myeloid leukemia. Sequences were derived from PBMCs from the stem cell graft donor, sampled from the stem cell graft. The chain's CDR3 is CSARDGNLVLGELFF. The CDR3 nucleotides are TGCAGTGCTAGAGATGGTAACCTCGTCCTCGGGGAGCTGTTTTTT.